This is a list of T cell receptor beta chains from one sample in a study of T cells expressing NK-cell markers. With the 5' RACE reads reprocessed, TCRdb shows one record per CDR3 protein and no DNA. Here the sample table reports roughly 180,000 distinct CDR3 sequences. The sample consisted of blood T cells: a sorted CD56 or NKG2C T cell subset, CD4+ or CD8+ T cells, or bulk PBMC T cells (not recorded which). These receptors were obtained from a woman aged 18 to 75 in good health. CDR3s include the opening cysteine and the closing phenylalanine or tryptophan.

J: TRBJ1-4
V: TRBV7-9
CDR3: CASSLASGGIEKLFF

J: TRBJ2-7
V: TRBV20-1
CDR3: CSALARSYEQYF

J: TRBJ2-7
V: TRBV14
CDR3: CASSQEIGSGSFYEQYF

J: TRBJ2-1
V: TRBV5-1
CDR3: CASSPTTSGGYNEQFF

J: TRBJ1-1
V: TRBV12-3/TRBV12-4
CDR3: CASGGRAPMNTEAFF

J: TRBJ2-3
V: TRBV7-6
CDR3: CASSLAVQGTDTQYF

J: TRBJ2-3
V: TRBV20-1
CDR3: CSAREGGGATDTQYF

J: TRBJ1-1
V: TRBV5-4
CDR3: CASSERGRGLNEAFF

J: TRBJ2-7
V: TRBV27
CDR3: CASSTSDGAYEQYF

J: TRBJ2-2
V: TRBV5-1
CDR3: CASSSRGGLTGELFF

J: TRBJ2-3
V: TRBV20-1
CDR3: CSARDERGGKDTQYF

J: TRBJ1-4
V: TRBV5-5
CDR3: CASSTGRGTSEKLFF

J: TRBJ2-1
V: TRBV12-3/TRBV12-4
CDR3: CASRIDSGRRYNEQFF

J: TRBJ1-2
V: TRBV29-1
CDR3: CSVGQGGYGYTF

J: TRBJ2-7
V: TRBV10-3
CDR3: CAISWTGGGEQYF

J: TRBJ2-3
V: TRBV5-1
CDR3: CASSRITDTQYF

J: TRBJ2-7
V: TRBV2
CDR3: CASTLDRGEQYF

J: TRBJ2-7
V: TRBV7-2
CDR3: CASSLRNKQQGEQYF

J: TRBJ1-1
V: TRBV6-1
CDR3: CASSLRQGATEAFF

J: TRBJ2-5
V: TRBV12-3/TRBV12-4
CDR3: CASSLGLASETQYF

J: TRBJ1-1
V: TRBV5-1
CDR3: CASSLAPLWDGGMNTEAFF

J: TRBJ2-1
V: TRBV4-1
CDR3: CASSQGQGFSYEQFF

J: TRBJ2-3
V: TRBV7-2
CDR3: CASKGRVRTDTQYF

J: TRBJ2-1
V: TRBV20-1
CDR3: CSARADVWGTNYNEQFF

J: TRBJ2-1
V: TRBV7-8
CDR3: CASSAMGLADGGEQFF

J: TRBJ2-5
V: TRBV6-1
CDR3: CASQPTGVGETQYF

J: TRBJ2-7
V: TRBV9
CDR3: CASSVTGNSYEQYF

J: TRBJ1-1
V: TRBV12-3/TRBV12-4
CDR3: CASSPGSEAFF

J: TRBJ2-2
V: TRBV27
CDR3: CASSPNLWTSGNTGELFF

J: TRBJ2-7
V: TRBV4-1
CDR3: CASSLAPGRAYEQYF

J: TRBJ2-4
V: TRBV14
CDR3: CASSQVAGAGKNIQYF

J: TRBJ2-7
V: TRBV18
CDR3: CASSPPHSPYEQYF

J: TRBJ2-2
V: TRBV5-1
CDR3: CASSRQAGGPVAGELFF

J: TRBJ1-5
V: TRBV27
CDR3: CASILPDSNQPQHF

J: TRBJ2-3
V: TRBV9
CDR3: CASSEGGSPSTDTQYF

J: TRBJ1-2
V: TRBV28
CDR3: CASRTRTGKSQNYGYTF